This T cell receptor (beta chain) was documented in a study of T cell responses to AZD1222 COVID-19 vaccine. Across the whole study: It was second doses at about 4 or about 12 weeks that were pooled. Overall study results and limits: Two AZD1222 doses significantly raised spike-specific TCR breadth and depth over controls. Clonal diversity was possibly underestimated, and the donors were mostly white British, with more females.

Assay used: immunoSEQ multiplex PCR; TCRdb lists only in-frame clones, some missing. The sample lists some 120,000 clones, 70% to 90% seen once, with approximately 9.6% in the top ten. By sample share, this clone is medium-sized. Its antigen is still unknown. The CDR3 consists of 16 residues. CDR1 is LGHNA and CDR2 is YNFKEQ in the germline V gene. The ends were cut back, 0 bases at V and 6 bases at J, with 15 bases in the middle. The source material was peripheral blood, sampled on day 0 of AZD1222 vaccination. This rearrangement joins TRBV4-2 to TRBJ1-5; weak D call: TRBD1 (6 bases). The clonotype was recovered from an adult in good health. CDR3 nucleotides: TGTGCCAGCAGCCAAGATGTGGGGGCACTAAGTCAGCCCCAGCATTTT. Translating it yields CASSQDVGALSQPQHF.